A selection of T cell receptor beta chains follows, all from one sample in a study of CD8 T cells in Susac syndrome. TCRdb ran MiXCR on the immunoSEQ multiplex PCR reads and lists one entry per CDR3 protein. The sample shows some 120,000 distinct CDR3 sequences, 90% to 95% of them seen only once. Sequenced input: CD4+ T cells from PBMCs. These receptor sequences come from a human donor with multiple sclerosis. Each CDR3 is given with its conserved first and last residue. D genes are given only for firm matches. Clone size, where shown, is once, few, many, or a class for clones that have expanded.

CDR3,DNA,J,size,V,D
CAWSPQETQYF,TGTGCCTGGAGTCCCCAAGAGACCCAGTACTTC,TRBJ2-5,NA,TRBV30,NA
CASSATNRGRPSTDTQYF,TGCGCCAGCAGCGCCACAAACAGGGGGCGACCTAGCACAGATACGCAGTATTTT,TRBJ2-3,NA,TRBV5-1,TRBD1
CASSEQRGYGYTF,TGTGCCAGCAGCGAACAGCGTGGCTACGGCTACACCTTC,TRBJ1-2,few,TRBV9,NA
CASSLGQNQPQHF,TGTGCCAGCAGTTTAGGACAGAATCAGCCCCAGCATTTT,TRBJ1-5,few,TRBV27,NA
CASSQEGGRDYGYTF,TGCGCCAGCAGCCAGGAGGGAGGAAGGGACTATGGCTACACCTTC,TRBJ1-2,NA,TRBV4-1,NA
CAWTEGRWTEAFF,TGTGCCTGGACCGAGGGTCGATGGACTGAAGCTTTCTTT,TRBJ1-1,NA,TRBV30,NA
CASSIDRGGTDTQYF,TGTGCCAGTAGTATCGACAGGGGAGGAACAGATACGCAGTATTTT,TRBJ2-3,NA,TRBV19,TRBD1
CASSADRGRRDTQYF,TGTGCCAGCAGCGCGGACAGGGGGCGTAGGGATACGCAGTATTTT,TRBJ2-3,NA,TRBV5-6,TRBD1
CAISVNLASVYEQYF,TGTGCCATCAGTGTGAATCTAGCGTCCGTCTACGAGCAGTACTTC,TRBJ2-7,NA,TRBV10-3,NA
CASSHEGGWRETQYF,TGTGCCAGCAGCCACGAAGGGGGTTGGAGGGAGACCCAGTACTTC,TRBJ2-5,NA,TRBV11-2,NA
CAWNGQANTEAFF,TGTGCCTGGAACGGACAGGCGAACACTGAAGCTTTCTTT,TRBJ1-1,once,TRBV30,TRBD1
CAWSVHGLGYGYTF,TGTGCCTGGAGTGTACACGGTCTCGGATATGGCTACACCTTC,TRBJ1-2,NA,TRBV30,NA
CASSWDRLYGYTF,TGTGCCAGCAGCTGGGACAGGCTCTATGGCTACACCTTC,TRBJ1-2,NA,TRBV6-2/TRBV6-3,TRBD1
CASTPSTGNSPLHF,TGTGCCAGCACTCCATCGACAGGGAATTCACCCCTCCACTTT,TRBJ1-6,NA,TRBV28,TRBD1
CASSLGSAETQYF,TGTGCCAGCAGCTTAGGAAGTGCCGAGACCCAGTACTTC,TRBJ2-5,NA,TRBV7-2,NA
CAWSGRLGTGHEKLFF,TGTGCCTGGAGTGGCCGCCTTGGGACAGGGCACGAAAAACTGTTTTTT,TRBJ1-4,NA,TRBV30,TRBD1
CASGPGQTYEQYF,TGTGCCAGCGGACCGGGACAGACCTACGAGCAGTACTTC,TRBJ2-7,NA,TRBV2,TRBD1
CASSPPSGGPADTQYF,TGTGCCAGCTCACCTCCCTCGGGGGGGCCCGCAGATACGCAGTATTTT,TRBJ2-3,NA,TRBV18,TRBD2